The sequence of this T cell receptor (beta chain) was determined in a study of cytomegalovirus exposure and HLA in healthy donors. The CDR3 runs to 17 residues. Per the germline V gene, CDR1 is KGHSH and CDR2 is LQKENI. V gave up 3 bases and J gave up 2 bases; unmatched junction bases: 5. Researchers ran the PCR with 60 Vbeta and 13 Jbeta primers. This table comes from immunoSEQ multiplex PCR, and its TCRdb copy is limited to in-frame clones, with some not included. The sample lists 120,000 to 150,000 clones, 80% to 90% occurring once. This TCR was sampled from a boy aged 2 to 9 in good health and CMV-seronegative. The chain joins TRBV18 to TRBJ2-2; 11 positions agree with TRBD2. The sequenced sample consisted of PBMCs. The DNA of the CDR3 is TGTGCCAGCTCACCGCCTGGACTAGCGGGTAACACCGGGGAGCTGTTTTTT. Translating gives CASSPPGLAGNTGELFF.